The 7 T cell receptor beta chains in this list originate from one sample, sequenced in a study of OX40 agonist ivuxolimab in advanced cancers. Using immunoSEQ multiplex PCR, the repertoire was profiled, and TCRdb retains in-frame clones only, with some absent. The table records approximately 73,000 clones, about nine tenths of them present only once. The sample was CD4+ or CD8+ T cells sorted from blood, taken in a trial of the OX40 agonist ivuxolimab. All receptors derive from an adult with an advanced solid tumor such as melanoma, head and neck, liver or kidney cancer.

V and J are TRBV30 and TRBJ1-6, with a tentative D call TRBD1 (6 bases). Trimming removed 6 bases from V and 4 bases from J, with 10 bases in between. The CDR3 has 13 amino acids. The germline CDR1 and CDR2 sequences are GTSNPN and SVGIG (reference sequence). CDR3 in DNA: TGTGCCTGCCGGACAGATTATAATTCACCCCTCCACTTT. Translated: CACRTDYNSPLHF. The variable domain in full, completed from reference TRBV30 and TRBJ1-6, reads SQTIHQWPATLVQPVGSPLSLECTVEGTSNPNLYWYRQAAGRGLQLLFYSVGIGQISSEVPQNLSASRPQDRQFILSSKKLLLSDSGFYLCACRTDYNSPLHFGNGTRLTVT.

The V and J genes are TRBV11-3 and TRBJ1-2; 7 bases align to TRBD1. This CDR3 contains 12 residues. The germline V gene has CDR1 SGHNT and CDR2 YENEEA. V was pared by 5 bases and J by 4 bases, with 1 base of the junction left unmatched. The CDR3 spells CASSQGGYGYTF. The CDR3, as DNA: TGTGCCAGCAGCCAGGGGGGCTATGGCTACACCTTC.

V is TRBV27 and J is TRBJ1-3; D is ambiguous. Germline V CDR1 and CDR2: MNHEY, SMNVEV (reference sequence). The CDR3 is 13 amino acids. Trimming cost V 6 bases and J 3 bases, with 9 bases left between them. This chain's CDR3 is CASRHTGGNTIYF. The CDR3 coding sequence is TGTGCCAGCAGGCACACCGGTGGAAACACCATATATTTT.

The gene calls are TRBV6-1 and TRBJ1-3; 8 bases are shared with TRBD1. Germline CDR1 MNHNS, CDR2 SASEGT. V shed 4 bases and J 2 bases; nucleotides not matched to a gene: 7. The CDR3 totals 16 residues. CDR3 nucleotides: TGTGCCAGCAGTGTGCAGGGGGCCCGCACTGGAAACACCATATATTTT. As protein: CASSVQGARTGNTIYF.

The chain carries TRBV7-8 and TRBJ2-1; 7 positions agree with TRBD2. The CDR3 is made up of 18 amino acids. V shed 5 bases, J shed 7 bases, and the junction held 20 bases outside the gene matches. Germline CDR1 is SGHVS and CDR2 is FQNEAQ. CDR3 nucleotides: TGTGCCAGCAGCCCCACCCTCCCCTATGCGGGGGTTCGAAATGAGCAGTTCTTC. As protein: CASSPTLPYAGVRNEQFF.

The V call is TRBV29-1, the J call TRBJ1-1; D perhaps matches TRBD1 (5 bases). Between the trimmed V and J ends, which lost 5 bases and 1 base, there was a span of 8 bases. The CDR3 has 12 amino acids. Germline CDR1 is SQVTM and CDR2 is ANQGSEA. CDR3 DNA sequence: TGCAGCGTTACTGGGGGGAACACTGAAGCTTTCTTT. This gives the protein CSVTGGNTEAFF.

The V call is TRBV5-6, the J call TRBJ2-7; no firm D call. V lost 2 bases to trimming and J lost 5 bases, with 8 bases between them. Germline V lookup: CDR1 SGHDT, CDR2 YYEEEE. The CDR3 sequence is 12 residues long. CDR3 in DNA: TGTGCCAGCAGCTTCATGAGTGACGAGCAGTACTTC. Translation gives CASSFMSDEQYF.